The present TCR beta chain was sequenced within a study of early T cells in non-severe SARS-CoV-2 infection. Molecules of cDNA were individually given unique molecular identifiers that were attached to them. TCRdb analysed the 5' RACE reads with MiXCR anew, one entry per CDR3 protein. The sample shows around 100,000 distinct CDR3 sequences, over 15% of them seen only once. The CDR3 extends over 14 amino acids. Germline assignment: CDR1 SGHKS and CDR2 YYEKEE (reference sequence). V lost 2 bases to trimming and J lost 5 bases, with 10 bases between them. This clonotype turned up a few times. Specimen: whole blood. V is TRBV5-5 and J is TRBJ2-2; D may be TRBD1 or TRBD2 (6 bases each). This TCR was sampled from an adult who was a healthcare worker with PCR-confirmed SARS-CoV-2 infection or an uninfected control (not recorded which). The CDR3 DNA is TGTGCCAGCAGCTTTGGGGGGCGTACCGGGGAGCTGTTTTTT. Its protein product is CASSFGGRTGELFF.